The 3 T cell receptor beta chains in this list originate from one sample, sequenced in a study of shared clonotypes between healthy human individuals. Profiled with immunoSEQ multiplex PCR; TCRdb holds only in-frame clones, not every one. The sample holds about 990,000 clones; approximately 80% are singletons and the top ten take 0.6% to 0.7%. The sequenced sample consisted of memory CD4+ T cells from PBMCs. Subset described: CD45RA-negative fraction. These receptors came from a man aged 18 to 30 in good health. Some clones in this sample may be carry-over from other donors' samples.

This sequence joins TRBV10-3 and TRBJ2-7; perhaps D is TRBD1 or TRBD2 (5 bases each). V gave up 7 bases and J gave up 0 bases, with 16 bases separating them. Germline-derived CDR1 and CDR2 are ENHRY and SYGVKD. CDR3 length: 15 residues. The CDR3 DNA reads TGTGCCATCACCCCGGGACCGAGGAGCTCCTACGAGCAGTACTTC. This encodes CAITPGPRSSYEQYF.

This rearrangement joins TRBV4-2 to TRBJ2-4, with D maybe TRBD2 (6 bases). Trimming took off 0 bases at V and 6 bases at J, with 9 bases between the two ends. CDR3 length: 14 residues. Germline V lookup: CDR1 LGHNA, CDR2 YNFKEQ. CDR3 residues: CASSQEEGRNIQYF. Written as DNA, the CDR3 is TGTGCCAGCAGCCAAGAGGAGGGGAGAAACATTCAGTACTTC.

This clone showed up just a few times. The chain carries TRBV6-4 and TRBJ2-2, with D possibly matching TRBD1 (6 bases). Looked up from germline, CDR1 is MRHNA and CDR2 is SNTAGT. V lost 3 bases and J 6 bases, leaving 8 bases between the germline ends. The CDR3 is made up of 13 amino acids. CDR3 amino acids: CASSEQGSGELFF. In nucleotides, the CDR3 is TGTGCCAGCAGTGAGCAGGGGTCCGGGGAGCTGTTTTTT.